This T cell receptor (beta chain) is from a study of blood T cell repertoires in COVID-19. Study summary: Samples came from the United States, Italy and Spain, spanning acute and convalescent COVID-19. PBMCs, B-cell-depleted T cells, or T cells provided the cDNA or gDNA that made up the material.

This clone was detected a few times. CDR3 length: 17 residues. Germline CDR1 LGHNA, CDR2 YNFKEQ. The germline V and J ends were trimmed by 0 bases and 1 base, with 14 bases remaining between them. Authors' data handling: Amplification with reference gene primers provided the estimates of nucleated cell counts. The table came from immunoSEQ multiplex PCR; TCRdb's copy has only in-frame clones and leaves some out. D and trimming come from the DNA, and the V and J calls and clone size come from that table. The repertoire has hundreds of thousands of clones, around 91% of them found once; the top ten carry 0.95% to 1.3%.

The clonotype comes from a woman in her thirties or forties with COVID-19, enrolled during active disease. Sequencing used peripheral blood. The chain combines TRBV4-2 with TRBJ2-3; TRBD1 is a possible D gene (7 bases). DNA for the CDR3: TGTGCCAGCAGCCAAGATATCCGCGGGACAGGCACAGATACGCAGTATTTT. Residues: CASSQDIRGTGTDTQYF.